The 20 T cell receptor beta chains below all came from one sample that was sequenced in a study of blood T cells in healthy people across ages. With a J-beta primer mix and a sample-barcoded 5' primer, a second PCR ran about 7 to 12 cycles. Each CDR3 protein is one row after TCRdb ran MiXCR on the 5' RACE reads. The table has around 1.5 million distinct CDR3 sequences, about 31% seen once. The sequencing sample was made of blood. The receptor set was obtained from a woman in her thirties in good health.

There are a few counts of this clonotype. The chain recombines TRBV20-1 with TRBJ2-3; 10 positions agree with TRBD2. CDR1 and CDR2 from the germline V gene are DFQATT and SNEGSKA (reference sequence). Trimming took 5 bases from V and 5 from J; bases not matched to a gene: 4. The CDR3 extends over 13 amino acids. The CDR3 sequence: CSAPSGGGDTQYF. CDR3 DNA: TGCAGTGCTCCTAGCGGGGGAGGAGATACGCAGTATTTT.

This clonotype occurred a few times. This chain uses TRBV20-1 with TRBJ2-1; no definite D call. The germline V gene has CDR1 DFQATT and CDR2 SNEGSKA (reference sequence). The CDR3 runs 14 residues. V was shortened by 4 bases and J by 0 bases, with 10 bases between the two germline ends. As DNA, the CDR3 is TGCAGTGCTAACCCCCGGACCTCCTACAATGAGCAGTTCTTC. Residues: CSANPRTSYNEQFF.

This clonotype showed up many times. V usage is TRBV29-1 and J usage is TRBJ2-6; D might be TRBD1 or TRBD2, each matching 6 bases. Trimming cost V 7 bases and J 4 bases, with 17 bases left between them. Germline V gene data show CDR1 as SQVTM and CDR2 as ANQGSEA. This CDR3 is built from 15 residues. In nucleotides, the CDR3 is TGCAGCGCCCGGGATTGGGGGGCAGGGGCCAACGTCCTGACTTTC. Its translation: CSARDWGAGANVLTF.

There are a few counts of this clonotype. The J gene is TRBJ2-3, the V gene TRBV7-6; 8 nucleotides line up with TRBD2. CDR1 and CDR2 from the germline V gene are SGHVS and FNYEAQ. V gave up 5 bases and J gave up 5 bases; unmatched junction bases: 18. This CDR3 spans 18 amino acids. The CDR3 spells CASSPLKGLARKVDTQYF. The CDR3 DNA sequence: TGTGCCAGCAGCCCCCTTAAAGGACTAGCTAGGAAGGTAGATACGCAGTATTTT.

This clonotype has only a few counts. The chain couples TRBV10-3 to TRBJ1-2; maybe TRBD1 (6 bases). V was shortened by 6 bases and J by 4 bases, with 12 bases between the two germline ends. Germline CDR1 reads ENHRY; CDR2 reads SYGVKD. The CDR3 has 13 amino acids. The CDR3 here is CAIRKEQGYGYTF. The CDR3, as DNA: TGTGCCATCAGAAAAGAACAGGGCTATGGCTACACCTTC.

This sequence joins TRBV20-1 and TRBJ2-5, with TRBD2 matching over 9 bases. The end of the DNA is better explained by TRBJ2-7, so the J call may be wrong. Germline lookup yields CDR1 DFQATT and CDR2 SNEGSKA (reference sequence). The CDR3 sequence is 16 residues long. The CDR3 reads CSARPGTSRPTPEQYF. The CDR3 nucleotides are TGCAGTGCTAGACCTGGGACTAGCAGACCTACTCCCGAGCAGTACTTC.

This chain links TRBV5-1 with TRBJ1-2; the D gene is possibly TRBD1 (5 bases). CDR3 length: 14 residues. Germline CDR1 reads SGHRS; CDR2 reads YFSETQ. V dropped 6 bases and J dropped 0 bases, with 12 bases sitting between them. The chain's CDR3 is CASTQGLANYGYTF. Here the CDR3 DNA reads TGCGCCAGCACCCAGGGTCTGGCTAACTATGGCTACACCTTC.

This clonotype was detected only once. A much larger clone lies one base from this, so it may be a read error. The chain is built from TRBV25-1 and TRBJ2-7; 11 bases are shared with TRBD1. This CDR3 is 16 amino acids long. V shed 3 bases, J shed 2 bases, and the junction held 6 bases outside the gene matches. Germline V lookup: CDR1 MGHDK, CDR2 SYGVNS. The CDR3 loop reads CASSDLGQGVTYEQYF. Written as DNA, the CDR3 is TGTGCCAGCAGTGATTTGGGACAGGGGGTGACCTACGAGCAGTACTTC.

This chain joins TRBV20-1 and TRBJ2-3; possible D gene TRBD1, 6 bases. Germline CDR1 reads DFQATT; CDR2 reads SNEGSKA (reference sequence). There are 16 residues in the CDR3. CDR3 residues: CTVTFSGTLSTDTQYF. In nucleotides, the CDR3 is TGCACCGTTACCTTCAGTGGGACACTAAGCACAGATACGCAGTATTTT.

This clonotype was counted between two and nine times. The gene calls are TRBV5-1 and TRBJ2-5; the D is unclear. The length of the CDR3 is 16 residues. V shed 0 bases and J shed 1 base, with 13 bases lying between them. The germline V gene encodes CDR1 SGHRS and CDR2 YFSETQ. The CDR3 bases are TGCGCCAGCAGCTTGGCAGGTGGAAGGAGCCAAGAGACCCAGTACTTC. Its translation: CASSLAGGRSQETQYF.

The chain combines TRBV6-6 with TRBJ1-2, with no clear D. The CDR3 has 14 amino acids. Germline V gene lookup returns CDR1 MNHNY and CDR2 SVGAGI (reference sequence). V was cut by 6 bases and J by 5 bases, with 16 bases left in between. The CDR3 DNA follows: TGTGCCAGCAGAACCGGGTCCGGAGGTTATGGCTACACCTTC. It specifies CASRTGSGGYGYTF.

This clonotype has more than one count but fewer than ten. This chain connects TRBV20-1 to TRBJ2-3; 7 bases fit TRBD2. CDR3 length equals 14 residues. The trim removed 6 bases at V and 0 bases at J, leaving 6 bases unmatched. Germline-derived CDR1 and CDR2 are DFQATT and SNEGSKA (reference sequence). As DNA, the CDR3 is TGCAGTGCCGCCCTAGCGGCTAGCACAGATACGCAGTATTTT. Translated, it gives CSAALAASTDTQYF.

Notes on this clonotype: The junction departs from the called germline gene at one end, perhaps through a read error. This sequence joins TRBV2 and TRBJ2-7; 8 nucleotides align to TRBD1. There are 13 residues in the CDR3. Germline CDR1 and CDR2: SNHLY and FYNNEI. This CDR3 is CASREDRGHEQYF. Written as DNA, the CDR3 is TGTGCCAGCAGGGAAGACAGGGGCCACGAGCAGTACTTC.

V usage is TRBV6-5 and J usage is TRBJ1-5; possibly TRBD1 for D (5 bases). V dropped 0 bases and J dropped 0 bases, with 15 bases sitting between them. The CDR3 extends over 18 amino acids. The V gene's germline CDR1 is MNHEY and CDR2 SVGAGI. The chain's CDR3 is CASSYSKRNRYSNQPQHF. Here the CDR3 DNA reads TGTGCCAGCAGTTACTCGAAAAGAAACAGGTATAGCAATCAGCCCCAGCATTTT.

This clonotype turned up a few times. V gene TRBV20-1 combines with J gene TRBJ2-1; TRBD2 matches 10 bases. The CDR3 contains 13 residues. Per the germline V gene, CDR1 is DFQATT and CDR2 is SNEGSKA (reference sequence). Trimming cost V 4 bases and J 11 bases; bases outside gene matches: 8. CDR3 residues: CSAKAGGREKQFF. The CDR3 DNA is TGCAGTGCTAAAGCGGGGGGGCGGGAAAAGCAGTTCTTC.

The V gene is TRBV12-3 or TRBV12-4, the J gene TRBJ1-5; TRBD1 matches at 7 bases. The J segment lost 0 bases and the V segment lost 4 bases, leaving 3 bases of the junction unmatched. The CDR3 covers 15 residues. CDR3 nucleotide sequence: TGTGCCAGCAGTTACTACAGGGGTAGCAATCAGCCCCAGCATTTT. Protein sequence: CASSYYRGSNQPQHF.

As concerns this clonotype: One end of the junction varies from germline; a read error may be responsible. This rearrangement joins TRBV7-6 to TRBJ1-3; TRBD1 aligns across 8 bases. Germline CDR1 reads SGHVS; CDR2 reads FNYEAQ. CDR3 length equals 17 residues. The CDR3 region has the DNA TGTGCCAGCAGCTCGGGACGGGACAGGATCTCTGGAAACACTATATATTTT. It specifies CASSSGRDRISGNTIYF.

This clonotype has a count of ten or more. V and J are TRBV10-3 and TRBJ2-1; 8 bases line up with TRBD1. The CDR3 consists of 15 residues. The V and J ends lost 5 bases and 5 bases, in that order; junction bases with no gene match: 8. CDR1 ENHRY and CDR2 SYGVKD come from the germline V gene. CDR3 bases: TGTGCCATCAGTAGGACAGGGACACCTAACAATGAGCAGTTCTTC. This sequence encodes CAISRTGTPNNEQFF.

This clonotype has only a few counts. The chain uses TRBV7-9 and TRBJ2-5; D possibly matches TRBD1 or TRBD2 (5 bases each). In germline, CDR1 is SEHNR, CDR2 FQNEAQ (reference sequence). V lost 1 base and J lost 5, with 14 bases in between. The CDR3 has 15 amino acids. CDR3 sequence: CASSLVRGSRETQYF. CDR3 nucleotide sequence: TGTGCCAGCAGCTTAGTGAGGGGCTCCAGGGAGACCCAGTACTTC.

This clonotype has a handful of counts. This chain links TRBV6-2 or TRBV6-3 with TRBJ2-5; no reliable D call. V was trimmed by 7 bases and J by 0 bases, leaving 3 bases between them. Per germline, CDR1 MNHEY and CDR2 SVGEGT. The CDR3 sequence is 11 residues long. CDR3 protein: CASTYQETQYF. CDR3 nucleotides: TGTGCCAGCACGTACCAAGAGACCCAGTACTTC.